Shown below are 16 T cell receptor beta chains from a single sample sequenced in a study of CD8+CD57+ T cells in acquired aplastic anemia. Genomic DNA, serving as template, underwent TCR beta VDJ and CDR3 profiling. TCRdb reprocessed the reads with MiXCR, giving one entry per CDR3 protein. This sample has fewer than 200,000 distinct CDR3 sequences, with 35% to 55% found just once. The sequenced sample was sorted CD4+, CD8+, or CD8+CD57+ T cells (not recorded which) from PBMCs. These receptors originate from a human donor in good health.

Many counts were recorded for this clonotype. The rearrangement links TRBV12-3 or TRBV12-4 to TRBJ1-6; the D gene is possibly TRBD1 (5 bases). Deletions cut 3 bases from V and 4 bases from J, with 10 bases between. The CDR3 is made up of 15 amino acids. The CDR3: CASSLRGPYNSPLHF. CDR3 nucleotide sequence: TGTGCCAGCAGTTTGAGGGGCCCGTATAATTCACCCCTCCACTTT.

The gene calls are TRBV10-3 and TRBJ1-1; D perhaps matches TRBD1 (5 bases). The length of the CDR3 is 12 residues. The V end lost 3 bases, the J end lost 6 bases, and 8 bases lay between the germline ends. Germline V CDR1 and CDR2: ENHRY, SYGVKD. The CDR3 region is CAISDLGAEAFF. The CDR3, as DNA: TGTGCCATCAGTGATCTGGGGGCTGAAGCTTTCTTT.

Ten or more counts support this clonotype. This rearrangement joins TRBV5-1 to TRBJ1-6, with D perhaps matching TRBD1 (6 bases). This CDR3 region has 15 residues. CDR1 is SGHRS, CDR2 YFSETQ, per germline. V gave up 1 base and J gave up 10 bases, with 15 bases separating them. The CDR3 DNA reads TGCGCCAGCAGCTTGTATACAGGGACAAGGTCACCCCTCCACTTT. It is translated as CASSLYTGTRSPLHF.

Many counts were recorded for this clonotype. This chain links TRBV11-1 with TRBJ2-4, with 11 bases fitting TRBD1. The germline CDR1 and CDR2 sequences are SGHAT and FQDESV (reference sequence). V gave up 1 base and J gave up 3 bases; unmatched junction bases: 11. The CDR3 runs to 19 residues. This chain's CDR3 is CASSLVAGQGVYDKNIQYF. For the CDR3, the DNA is TGTGCCAGCAGCTTAGTGGCGGGACAGGGGGTGTACGACAAAAACATTCAGTACTTC.

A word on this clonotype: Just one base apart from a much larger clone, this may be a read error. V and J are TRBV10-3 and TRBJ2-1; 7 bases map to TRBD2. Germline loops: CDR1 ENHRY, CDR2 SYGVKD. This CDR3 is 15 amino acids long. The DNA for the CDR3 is TGTGCCAGCAGTCCTGTCGGGCGGGAGTGGGGCGAGCAGTTCTTC. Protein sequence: CASSPVGREWGEQFF.

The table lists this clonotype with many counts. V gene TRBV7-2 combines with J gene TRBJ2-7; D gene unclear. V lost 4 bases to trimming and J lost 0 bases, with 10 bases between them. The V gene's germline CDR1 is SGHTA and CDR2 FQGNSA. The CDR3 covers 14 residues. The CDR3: CASSSTLGSYEQYF. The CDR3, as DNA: TGTGCCAGCAGCTCTACATTGGGCTCCTACGAGCAGTACTTC.

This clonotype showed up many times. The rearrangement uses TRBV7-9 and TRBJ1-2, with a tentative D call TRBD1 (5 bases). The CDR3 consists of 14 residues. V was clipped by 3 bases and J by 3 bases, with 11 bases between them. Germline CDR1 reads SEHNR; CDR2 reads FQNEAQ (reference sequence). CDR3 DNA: TGTGCCAGCAGCTTTCAGGGACGGCACTATGGCTACACCTTC. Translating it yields CASSFQGRHYGYTF.

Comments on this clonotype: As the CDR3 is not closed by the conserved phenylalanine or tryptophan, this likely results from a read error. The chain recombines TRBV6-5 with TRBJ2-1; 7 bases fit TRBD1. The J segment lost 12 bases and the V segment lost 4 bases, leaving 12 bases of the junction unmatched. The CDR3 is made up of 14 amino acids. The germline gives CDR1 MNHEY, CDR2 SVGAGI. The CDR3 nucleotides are TGTGCCAGCAGTTCCCGACAGGGAATACATGGGCAGTTCTCC. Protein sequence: CASSSRQGIHGQFS.

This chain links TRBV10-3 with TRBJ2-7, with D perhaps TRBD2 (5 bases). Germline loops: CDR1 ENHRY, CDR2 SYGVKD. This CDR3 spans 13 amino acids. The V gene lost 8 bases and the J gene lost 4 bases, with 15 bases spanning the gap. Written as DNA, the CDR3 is TGTGCCATCCGGAGCGGAGCTTCTTACGAGCAGTACTTC. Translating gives CAIRSGASYEQYF.

CDR3 residues: CASAYSSTDTQYF. The CDR3 region has the DNA TGTGCCAGCGCGTACAGCTCAACAGATACGCAGTATTTT. V and J are TRBV7-3 and TRBJ2-3; D unclear. Trimming left V 8 bases short and J 3 bases short, with 12 bases between. The V gene's germline CDR1 is SGHTA and CDR2 FQGTGA. This CDR3 has 13 residues.

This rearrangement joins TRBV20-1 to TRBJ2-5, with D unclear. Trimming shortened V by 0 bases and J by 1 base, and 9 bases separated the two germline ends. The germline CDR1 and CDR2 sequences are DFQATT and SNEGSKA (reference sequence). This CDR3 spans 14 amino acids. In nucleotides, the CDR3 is TGCAGTGCTAGAGAAGGGAAGGCCCAAGAGACCCAGTACTTC. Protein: CSAREGKAQETQYF.

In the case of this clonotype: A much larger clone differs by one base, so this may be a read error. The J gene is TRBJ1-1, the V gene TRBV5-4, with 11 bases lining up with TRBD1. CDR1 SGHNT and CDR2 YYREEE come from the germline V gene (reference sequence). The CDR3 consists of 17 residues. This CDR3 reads CASSSRDRGELGTEASF. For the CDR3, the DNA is TGTGCCAGCAGCTCTAGGGACAGGGGGGAGCTCGGCACTGAAGCTTCCTTT.

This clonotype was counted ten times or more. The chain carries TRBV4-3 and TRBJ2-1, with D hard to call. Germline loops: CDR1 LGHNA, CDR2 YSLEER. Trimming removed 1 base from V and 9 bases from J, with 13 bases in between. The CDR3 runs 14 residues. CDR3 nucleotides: TGCGCCAGCAGCCAAGTGCCCAGCGTGAGTGAGCAGTTCTTC. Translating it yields CASSQVPSVSEQFF.

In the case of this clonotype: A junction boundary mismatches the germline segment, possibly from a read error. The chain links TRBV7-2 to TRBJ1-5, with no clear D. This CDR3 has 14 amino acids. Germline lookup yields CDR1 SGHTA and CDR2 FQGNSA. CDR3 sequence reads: CAGSPAPPLSPQHF. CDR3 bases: TGTGCCGGCAGCCCCGCCCCCCCTTTATCGCCCCAGCATTTT. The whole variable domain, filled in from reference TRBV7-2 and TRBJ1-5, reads GAGVSQSPSNKVTEKGKDVELRCDPISGHTALYWYRQSLGQGLEFLIYFQGNSAPDKSGLPSDRFSAERTGGSVSTLTIQRTQQEDSAVYLCAGSPAPPLSPQHFGDGTRLSIL.

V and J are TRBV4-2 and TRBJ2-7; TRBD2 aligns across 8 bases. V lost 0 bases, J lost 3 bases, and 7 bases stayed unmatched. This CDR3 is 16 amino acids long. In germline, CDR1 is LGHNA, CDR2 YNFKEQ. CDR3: CASSQDLSGRLYEQYF. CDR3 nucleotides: TGTGCCAGCAGCCAAGATCTGAGCGGGAGACTCTACGAGCAGTACTTC.

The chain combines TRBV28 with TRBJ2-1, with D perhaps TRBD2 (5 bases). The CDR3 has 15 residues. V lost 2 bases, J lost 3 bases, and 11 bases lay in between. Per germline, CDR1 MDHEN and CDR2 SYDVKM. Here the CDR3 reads CASSLELGNYNEQFF. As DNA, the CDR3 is TGTGCCAGCAGTTTAGAACTCGGGAACTACAATGAGCAGTTCTTC.